These 8 T cell receptor beta chains originate from one sample sequenced in a study of T cell responses to AZD1222 COVID-19 vaccine. Some clones are missing from TCRdb's copy, which holds only in-frame ones; the method was immunoSEQ multiplex PCR. The repertoire holds under 85,000 clones, with about 88% as singletons. Material: peripheral blood, obtained on day 0 of AZD1222 vaccination. The receptor set was obtained from an adult in good health.

The chain links TRBV27 to TRBJ2-1, with 7 nucleotides matching TRBD2. This CDR3 is built from 16 residues. J lost 3 bases, V lost 3 bases, and 8 bases had no gene match. CDR1 and CDR2 (germline): MNHEY, SMNVEV (reference sequence). DNA for the CDR3: TGTGCCAGCAGTTTGTGGGACTACCGGGGCTACAATGAGCAGTTCTTC. Amino acids: CASSLWDYRGYNEQFF.

This clone occurred once. The chain is built from TRBV7-8 and TRBJ1-4; perhaps TRBD1 as D (6 bases). The CDR3 runs 15 residues. V was pared by 5 bases and J by 8 bases, with 18 bases between. The V gene's germline CDR1 is SGHVS and CDR2 FQNEAQ. The CDR3 DNA is TGTGCCAGCAGCCCCCGCGGGGACATAGGGGAAAAACTGTTTTTT. Its protein is CASSPRGDIGEKLFF.

DNA of the CDR3: TGTGCCAGCAGCCCGACAACCGGAGCCGAGACCCAGTACTTC. It codes for CASSPTTGAETQYF. The V call is TRBV11-2, the J call TRBJ2-5; no reliable D call. Germline V lookup: CDR1 SGHAT, CDR2 FQNNGV. Trimming stripped 5 bases from V and 5 bases from J, with 15 bases between. CDR3 length equals 14 residues.

The V call is TRBV28, the J call TRBJ2-7; D not resolved. Germline assignment: CDR1 MDHEN and CDR2 SYDVKM. The V and J ends lost 7 bases and 4 bases respectively, with 11 bases between them. The CDR3 length is 12 residues. CDR3 bases: TGTGCCAGCACGGTTGGGCCATACGAGCAGTACTTC. It translates to CASTVGPYEQYF.

The chain couples TRBV5-4 to TRBJ1-2; no firm D call. There are 12 residues in the CDR3. From germline, CDR1 is SGHNT and CDR2 YYREEE (reference sequence). The ends were cut back, 4 bases at V and 8 bases at J, with 12 bases in the middle. CDR3: CASSARRKGYTF. Here the CDR3 DNA reads TGTGCCAGCAGCGCCCGGCGGAAGGGCTACACCTTC. The whole variable domain, filled in from reference TRBV5-4 and TRBJ1-2, reads ETGVTQSPTHLIKTRGQQVTLRCSSQSGHNTVSWYQQALGQGPQFIFQYYREEENGRGNFPPRFSGLQFPNYSSELNVNALELDDSALYLCASSARRKGYTFGSGTRLTVV.

The gene calls are TRBV29-1 and TRBJ2-7; 11 bases are a match to TRBD1. The CDR3 loop spans 13 amino acids. J was trimmed by 7 bases and V by 6 bases; bases with no gene match: 8. The germline CDR1 and CDR2 sequences are SQVTM and ANQGSEA. Here the CDR3 DNA reads TGCAGCGTCTCGGACAGGGGGCTGAGGGAGCAGTACTTC. Its protein product is CSVSDRGLREQYF.

This sequence joins TRBV27 and TRBJ2-1; 14 bases line up with TRBD2. This CDR3 comprises 18 residues. The germline V gene encodes CDR1 MNHEY and CDR2 SMNVEV (reference sequence). J gave up 3 bases and V 5 bases, and 9 bases lay outside the gene matches. The CDR3 sequence is CASSTPGTSGGYYNEQFF. The CDR3 DNA sequence: TGTGCCAGCAGTACGCCTGGGACTAGCGGGGGTTACTACAATGAGCAGTTCTTC.

This clone was observed a handful of times. The chain couples TRBV11-1 to TRBJ2-7; a possible D gene is TRBD2 (5 bases). Germline CDR1 is SGHAT and CDR2 is FQDESV (reference sequence). The CDR3 runs 14 residues. Deletions cut 5 bases from V and 2 bases from J, with 13 bases between. In DNA form, the CDR3 reads TGTGCCAGCAGCCCAGGAGGCAGCCCCTACGAGCAGTACTTC. Residues: CASSPGGSPYEQYF.